Listed below are T cell receptor beta chains from one sample, sequenced in a study of a mutant IDH1 vaccine in newly diagnosed glioma. No cognate antigen is known for these TCRs. Here immunoSEQ multiplex PCR was the method, and the copy in TCRdb shows in-frame clones only, minus some. The profile shows over 40,000 clones, 81% of them singletons. Sequencing used PBMCs, obtained from a glioma patient whose treatment included an IDH1 peptide vaccine. The origin of the receptors is a woman in her thirties or forties with glioma. Some clones in this sample may be carry-over from other donors' samples. Each CDR3 is given with its conserved first and last residue. A D gene is named only where the DNA matches it firmly. Where a row states a size, it is once, few, many or the class of an expanded clone; other rows omit it.

NA	TRBV5-1	TRBJ1-2	NA	CASSLAGIGGGYTF	TGCGCCAGCAGCTTGGCCGGTATAGGAGGCGGCTACACCTTC
NA	TRBV7-9	TRBJ2-1	NA	CASSLSGGPTPNEQFF	TGTGCCAGCAGCTTATCCGGGGGGCCAACCCCCAATGAGCAGTTCTTC
NA	TRBV6-1	TRBJ1-5	TRBD1	CASSEGQGHQPQHF	TGTGCCAGCAGTGAAGGACAGGGCCATCAGCCCCAGCATTTT
NA	TRBV11-2	TRBJ2-7	TRBD2	CASSPRLAGTYEQYF	TGTGCCAGCAGCCCTCGACTAGCGGGAACCTACGAGCAGTACTTC
NA	TRBV11-2	TRBJ2-1	TRBD2	CASSISTSGSTYNEQFF	TGTGCCAGCAGCATCTCAACTAGCGGCAGTACCTACAATGAGCAGTTCTTC
NA	TRBV6-1	TRBJ1-2	NA	CATRPGPPFGDGYTF	TGTGCCACCCGACCGGGACCTCCCTTCGGAGATGGCTACACCTTC
once	TRBV27	TRBJ2-6	NA	CASGSGANVLTF	TGTGCCAGCGGGTCTGGGGCCAACGTCCTGACTTTC
medium-sized	TRBV7-3	TRBJ1-1	TRBD1	CASSLRGQGGAEAFF	TGTGCCAGCAGCCTAAGGGGACAGGGCGGGGCTGAAGCTTTCTTT
NA	TRBV2	TRBJ2-2	TRBD1	CASSGTGGRLFF	TGTGCCAGCAGTGGGACAGGGGGCAGGTTGTTTTTT
NA	TRBV7-6	TRBJ2-7	TRBD2	CASSSGTSGAINYEQYF	TGTGCCAGCAGCTCAGGGACTAGCGGGGCGATTAACTACGAGCAGTACTTC
once	TRBV7-9	TRBJ2-2	TRBD1	CASSSIDRGTGELFF	TGTGCCAGCAGCTCTATCGACAGGGGAACCGGGGAGCTGTTTTTT
NA	TRBV7-9	TRBJ1-5	TRBD1	CASSHGTGSRAPSNQPQHF	TGTGCCAGCAGCCACGGGACAGGTTCGAGGGCCCCTAGCAATCAGCCCCAGCATTTT
NA	TRBV2	TRBJ1-5	TRBD1	CASSVGQSRDQPQHF	TGTGCCAGCAGTGTGGGACAGAGCAGGGATCAGCCCCAGCATTTT
NA	TRBV4-3	TRBJ2-2	TRBD1	CASSQRGQGTGELFF	TGCGCCAGCAGCCAAAGGGGACAGGGGACCGGGGAGCTGTTTTTT
few	TRBV19	TRBJ1-1	NA	CASTTRRVEAFF	TGTGCCAGTACCACCCGACGGGTTGAAGCTTTCTTT
NA	TRBV28	TRBJ2-7	NA	CASSLRPPTYEQYF	TGTGCCAGCAGTTTGAGACCCCCGACTTACGAGCAGTACTTC
NA	TRBV29-1	TRBJ2-1	NA	CSAGHLSYNEQFF	TGCAGCGCCGGACACCTCTCCTACAATGAGCAGTTCTTC
NA	TRBV6-5	TRBJ1-1	NA	CASSSRTEAFF	TGTGCCAGCAGTTCTAGAACTGAAGCTTTCTTT
NA	TRBV5-1	TRBJ1-1	NA	CASSLGPGYTEAFF	TGCGCCAGCAGCTTGGGTCCAGGGTATACTGAAGCTTTCTTT
NA	TRBV19	TRBJ2-7	NA	CASSSGRADEQYF	TGTGCCAGTAGTTCGGGACGCGCGGACGAGCAGTACTTC
few	TRBV28	TRBJ1-4	NA	CASSPDFRIGNNEKLFF	TGTGCCAGCAGTCCCGATTTTAGAATAGGGAATAATGAAAAACTGTTTTTT
once	TRBV9	TRBJ2-3	NA	CASSVGVGLTDTQYF	TGTGCCAGCAGCGTAGGTGTAGGGCTGACAGATACGCAGTATTTT
NA	TRBV9	TRBJ2-1	TRBD2	CASSPRTSGSYNEQFF	TGTGCCAGCAGCCCAAGGACTAGCGGGTCCTACAATGAGCAGTTCTTC
NA	TRBV19	TRBJ1-2	NA	CASSIGSPDEYGYTF	TGTGCCAGTAGTATAGGCAGCCCTGACGAGTATGGCTACACCTTC
NA	TRBV9	TRBJ2-7	TRBD2	CASSVEATSGRSEQYF	TGTGCCAGCAGCGTAGAAGCGACTAGCGGGAGAAGCGAGCAGTACTTC
once	TRBV7-2	TRBJ2-3	NA	CASSFRASTDTQYF	TGTGCCAGCAGCTTTAGGGCTAGCACAGATACGCAGTATTTT
NA	TRBV19	TRBJ2-1	TRBD2	CASSIGGTSGRDEQFF	TGTGCCAGTAGTATAGGAGGGACTAGCGGGAGGGATGAGCAGTTCTTC
NA	TRBV27	TRBJ2-7	NA	CASGVTGSYEQYF	TGTGCCAGCGGAGTAACAGGGTCGTACGAGCAGTACTTC
NA	TRBV9	TRBJ1-2	NA	CASSLRFGGYTF	TGTGCCAGCAGCTTACGGTTTGGAGGCTACACCTTC
NA	TRBV5-1	TRBJ2-3	NA	CASSLNGGDTQYF	TGCGCCAGCAGCTTAAACGGGGGAGATACGCAGTATTTT
NA	TRBV9	TRBJ2-2	NA	CASSEGAGELFF	TGTGCCAGCAGCGAGGGGGCCGGGGAGCTGTTTTTT
NA	TRBV9	TRBJ1-3	NA	CASSTGAEGNTIYF	TGTGCCAGCAGCACGGGGGCAGAAGGAAACACCATATATTTT
NA	TRBV7-8	TRBJ2-1	NA	CASVQGLGAYNEQFF	TGTGCCAGCGTTCAGGGACTGGGGGCCTACAATGAGCAGTTCTTC
NA	TRBV4-3	TRBJ2-1	TRBD1	CASSQDGLRGNEQFF	TGCGCCAGCAGCCAAGATGGTCTCAGGGGGAACGAGCAGTTCTTC
NA	TRBV7-8	TRBJ1-2	TRBD1	CASSLDEGAQVLEGYTF	TGTGCCAGCAGCTTAGATGAGGGGGCGCAAGTTCTAGAGGGCTACACCTTC
NA	TRBV27	TRBJ1-5	NA	CASSHGPRPQHF	TGTGCCAGCAGCCACGGCCCCCGGCCCCAGCATTTT
NA	TRBV6-5	TRBJ1-4	NA	CASRPRASTNEKLFF	TGTGCCAGCAGACCACGGGCTTCAACTAATGAAAAACTGTTTTTT
NA	TRBV10-3	TRBJ2-5	NA	CAITKGGETQYF	TGTGCCATCACAAAAGGGGGGGAGACCCAGTACTTC
NA	TRBV10-1	TRBJ1-2	NA	CASSYGGGTGSGYTF	TGCGCCAGCAGCTATGGAGGGGGAACCGGTAGTGGCTACACCTTC
NA	TRBV9	TRBJ1-3	NA	CASSQNRGFPSGNTIYF	TGTGCCAGCAGCCAGAATAGGGGTTTCCCCTCTGGAAACACCATATATTTT
NA	TRBV21-1	TRBJ1-1	NA	CASSNGTDNTEAFF	TGTGCCAGCAGCAACGGGACAGATAACACTGAAGCTTTCTTT
NA	TRBV7-9	TRBJ1-4	NA	CASSLWVGATNEKLFF	TGTGCCAGCAGTTTATGGGTGGGCGCAACTAATGAAAAACTGTTTTTT
NA	TRBV7-9	TRBJ2-2	NA	CASSPRGGTGELFF	TGTGCCAGCAGCCCGAGGGGGGGTACCGGGGAGCTGTTTTTT
NA	TRBV29-1	TRBJ2-5	TRBD1	CSAMWGTGETQYF	TGCAGCGCTATGTGGGGGACAGGAGAGACCCAGTACTTC
NA	TRBV5-6	TRBJ1-3	NA	CASNTRASGNTIYF	TGTGCCAGCAACACTCGGGCCTCTGGAAACACCATATATTTT
NA	TRBV5-1	TRBJ2-1	TRBD1	CASSLEGTGNEQFF	TGCGCCAGCAGCTTGGAGGGGACAGGCAATGAGCAGTTCTTC
NA	TRBV5-1	TRBJ2-1	TRBD2	CASSLVGASGRNEQFF	TGCGCCAGCAGCTTGGTCGGGGCTAGCGGGAGGAATGAGCAGTTCTTC
NA	TRBV7-2	TRBJ2-1	NA	CASSLIAYNEQFF	TGTGCCAGCAGCTTAATAGCCTACAATGAGCAGTTCTTC